The 6 T cell receptor beta chains below all came from one sample that was sequenced in a study of blood T cell repertoires in COVID-19. TCRdb's copy holds only in-frame clones and misses some; the assay was immunoSEQ multiplex PCR. The sample records more than 250,000 clones, roughly 90% being singletons. Sequences were obtained from peripheral blood. The receptors shown here come from a man younger than 35 who had recovered from COVID-19.

The DNA of the CDR3 is TGCGCCAGCAGCCAAGGCGGGGGGAGGGAGACCCAGTACTTC. It yields the protein CASSQGGGRETQYF. The chain carries TRBV4-1 and TRBJ2-5, with TRBD2 matching 8 bases. V lost 1 base to trimming and J lost 5 bases; unmatched junction nucleotides: 3. This CDR3 region has 14 residues. The germline CDR1 and CDR2 sequences are MGHRA and YSYEKL.

J is TRBJ1-1 and V is TRBV29-1, with a tentative D call TRBD1 (5 bases). The ends were cut back, 1 base at V and 1 base at J, with 19 bases in the middle. Germline V gene lookup returns CDR1 SQVTM and CDR2 ANQGSEA. CDR3 length: 17 amino acids. The DNA for the CDR3 is TGCAGCGTTGAAGGTTTGAAGGGGTCCCTACGGAACACTGAAGCTTTCTTT. This gives the protein CSVEGLKGSLRNTEAFF. The variable domain in full, with the rest retrieved from reference TRBV29-1 and TRBJ1-1, is SAVISQKPSRDICQRGTSLTIQCQVDSQVTMMFWYRQQPGQSLTLIATANQGSEATYESGFVIDKFPISRPNLTFSTLTVSNMSPEDSSIYLCSVEGLKGSLRNTEAFFGQGTRLTVV.

This sequence joins TRBV10-1 and TRBJ2-1; 7 positions match TRBD2. The germline V gene encodes CDR1 WNHNN and CDR2 SYGVQD (reference sequence). The CDR3 length is 16 residues. Trimming took 2 bases from V and 9 from J; bases not matched to a gene: 13. The CDR3 nucleotides are TGCGCCAGCAGTGAGCCGGGACTACATAAAAATGGTGAGCAGTTCTTC. This translates into CASSEPGLHKNGEQFF.

The genes are TRBV6-1 and TRBJ2-7, with TRBD1 as a possible D gene (6 bases). This CDR3 has 17 amino acids. V shed 2 bases and J shed 5 bases, with 22 bases lying between them. Germline V gene data show CDR1 as MNHNS and CDR2 as SASEGT. The CDR3 sequence is CASSESLQGLFLDEQYF. The CDR3 region has the DNA TGTGCCAGCAGTGAAAGTTTACAGGGCCTATTCCTCGACGAGCAGTACTTC.

V and J are TRBV18 and TRBJ2-2, with 9 bases identical to TRBD2. This CDR3 has 17 residues. V trimming: 3 bases; J trimming: 7 bases; junction bases outside the gene matches: 12. The germline gives CDR1 KGHSH, CDR2 LQKENI. CDR3 nucleotide sequence: TGTGCCAGCTCACCTCGGACAGGCGGGGGGGTCGACGGGGAGCTGTTTTTT. Translation gives CASSPRTGGGVDGELFF.

The chain links TRBV7-3 to TRBJ2-7; possible D gene TRBD1, 5 bases. The V end lost 5 bases, the J end lost 7 bases, and 15 bases lay between the germline ends. Germline V gene data show CDR1 as SGHTA and CDR2 as FQGTGA. The CDR3 loop spans 13 amino acids. The CDR3 bases are TGTGCCAGCAGCCCAGGGCCCTTAACTGAGCAGTACTTC. Its protein is CASSPGPLTEQYF.